A selection of T cell receptor beta chains follows, all from one sample in a study of shared clonotypes between healthy human individuals. The table came from immunoSEQ multiplex PCR; TCRdb's copy has only in-frame clones and leaves some out. The data hold around 650,000 clones, with around 96% observed a single time. Input material: naive CD8+ T cells sorted from blood. These receptors came from a woman aged 25 to 45 in good health. Each CDR3 is given with its conserved first and last residue. A D gene is named only where the DNA matches it firmly. Clone size is given for some rows only: seen once, a few or many times, or a class if the clone is expanded.

j_gene: TRBJ1-2
d_gene: .
v_gene: TRBV18
abundance: .
CDR3aa: CASSPPSRVNGYTF
CDR3nt: TGTGCCAGCTCACCACCGAGCAGGGTTAATGGCTACACCTTC

j_gene: TRBJ2-1
d_gene: TRBD2
v_gene: TRBV27
abundance: .
CDR3aa: CASGPSGSVYNEQFF
CDR3nt: TGTGCCAGCGGCCCTAGCGGGAGCGTATACAATGAGCAGTTCTTC

j_gene: TRBJ2-6
d_gene: .
v_gene: TRBV10-2
abundance: .
CDR3aa: CASQQGAGANVLTF
CDR3nt: TGCGCCAGTCAACAGGGCGCCGGGGCCAACGTCCTGACTTTC

j_gene: TRBJ2-7
d_gene: .
v_gene: TRBV29-1
abundance: .
CDR3aa: CSVEVLTQDYRETYEQYF
CDR3nt: TGCAGCGTTGAAGTCCTCACTCAGGACTACAGGGAAACCTACGAGCAGTACTTC

j_gene: TRBJ2-1
d_gene: .
v_gene: TRBV30
abundance: .
CDR3aa: CAWSLDAPSSYNEQFF
CDR3nt: TGTGCCTGGAGTCTAGATGCCCCCTCCTCCTACAATGAGCAGTTCTTC

j_gene: TRBJ2-7
d_gene: .
v_gene: TRBV28
abundance: .
CDR3aa: CASSFEGNYEQYF
CDR3nt: TGTGCCAGCAGTTTCGAGGGGAACTACGAGCAGTACTTC

j_gene: TRBJ1-2
d_gene: .
v_gene: TRBV27
abundance: .
CDR3aa: CASSLAQGLNYGYTF
CDR3nt: TGTGCCAGCAGTTTAGCGCAGGGGCTTAACTATGGCTACACCTTC

j_gene: TRBJ2-7
d_gene: .
v_gene: TRBV27
abundance: .
CDR3aa: CASSLNRAPWVYEQYF
CDR3nt: TGTGCCAGCAGTTTGAACAGGGCGCCCTGGGTCTACGAGCAGTACTTC

j_gene: TRBJ2-4
d_gene: .
v_gene: TRBV28
abundance: .
CDR3aa: CASSFPGDRGRAKNIQYF
CDR3nt: TGTGCCAGCAGTTTTCCAGGGGATCGGGGTCGAGCCAAAAACATTCAGTACTTC

j_gene: TRBJ1-5
d_gene: .
v_gene: TRBV7-9
abundance: .
CDR3aa: CASSYSGDQPQHF
CDR3nt: TGTGCCAGCAGCTACAGCGGGGATCAGCCCCAGCATTTT

j_gene: TRBJ2-7
d_gene: .
v_gene: TRBV14
abundance: .
CDR3aa: CASSQEGWGGYEQYF
CDR3nt: TGTGCCAGCAGCCAAGAAGGATGGGGAGGCTACGAGCAGTACTTC

j_gene: TRBJ1-5
d_gene: .
v_gene: TRBV28
abundance: .
CDR3aa: CAIESSNQPQHF
CDR3nt: TGTGCCATCGAGAGTAGCAATCAGCCCCAGCATTTT

j_gene: TRBJ1-1
d_gene: TRBD1
v_gene: TRBV27
abundance: .
CDR3aa: CASSLGTGVGTEAFF
CDR3nt: TGTGCCAGCAGTTTAGGTACAGGGGTCGGGACTGAAGCTTTCTTT

j_gene: TRBJ1-5
d_gene: TRBD1
v_gene: TRBV5-1
abundance: .
CDR3aa: CASSPEGAPLRNQPQHF
CDR3nt: TGCGCCAGCAGCCCGGAGGGGGCTCCGTTACGGAATCAGCCCCAGCATTTT

j_gene: TRBJ2-7
d_gene: .
v_gene: TRBV28
abundance: .
CDR3aa: CASSLTVTGISYEQYF
CDR3nt: TGTGCCAGCAGTTTAACGGTTACAGGGATCTCCTACGAGCAGTACTTC

j_gene: TRBJ2-1
d_gene: .
v_gene: TRBV27
abundance: .
CDR3aa: CASRSSESYNEQFF
CDR3nt: TGTGCCAGCAGATCTAGCGAATCCTACAATGAGCAGTTCTTC

j_gene: TRBJ1-1
d_gene: .
v_gene: TRBV6-5
abundance: .
CDR3aa: CASSSLMNTEAFF
CDR3nt: TGTGCCAGCAGTAGCCTTATGAACACTGAAGCTTTCTTT

j_gene: TRBJ2-2
d_gene: TRBD1
v_gene: TRBV11-2
abundance: .
CDR3aa: CASSLGWGTGRTGELFF
CDR3nt: TGTGCCAGCAGCTTAGGGTGGGGGACAGGGAGGACCGGGGAGCTGTTTTTT

j_gene: TRBJ2-2
d_gene: TRBD2
v_gene: TRBV9
abundance: .
CDR3aa: CASSVVAGGTGELFF
CDR3nt: TGTGCCAGCAGCGTAGTTGCGGGAGGTACCGGGGAGCTGTTTTTT

j_gene: TRBJ1-4
d_gene: .
v_gene: TRBV7-9
abundance: .
CDR3aa: CASSFVSNEKLFF
CDR3nt: TGTGCCAGCAGCTTCGTTTCTAATGAAAAACTGTTTTTT

j_gene: TRBJ2-7
d_gene: .
v_gene: TRBV27
abundance: .
CDR3aa: CASSSTVEGVGEQYF
CDR3nt: TGTGCCAGCAGTTCAACCGTAGAGGGAGTTGGGGAGCAGTACTTC

j_gene: TRBJ1-1
d_gene: .
v_gene: TRBV11-3
abundance: .
CDR3aa: CASSLRPFGTEAFF
CDR3nt: TGTGCCAGCAGCCTACGACCCTTTGGCACTGAAGCTTTCTTT

j_gene: TRBJ2-7
d_gene: TRBD1
v_gene: TRBV14
abundance: .
CDR3aa: CASSQDFGTASYEQYF
CDR3nt: TGTGCCAGCAGCCAAGACTTCGGGACAGCGTCCTACGAGCAGTACTTC

j_gene: TRBJ2-7
d_gene: TRBD2
v_gene: TRBV19
abundance: .
CDR3aa: CASSSLAAAGEQYF
CDR3nt: TGTGCCAGTAGTTCACTAGCGGCGGCGGGCGAGCAGTACTTC

j_gene: TRBJ2-3
d_gene: .
v_gene: TRBV29-1
abundance: .
CDR3aa: CSVDGVSGADTQYF
CDR3nt: TGCAGCGTTGATGGGGTCTCGGGGGCAGATACGCAGTATTTT

j_gene: TRBJ2-2
d_gene: .
v_gene: TRBV9
abundance: .
CDR3aa: CASSVEGRTGELFF
CDR3nt: TGTGCCAGCAGCGTAGAAGGCCGCACCGGGGAGCTGTTTTTT

j_gene: TRBJ2-2
d_gene: TRBD1
v_gene: TRBV4-1
abundance: .
CDR3aa: CASSHPPQGVAGELFF
CDR3nt: TGCGCCAGCAGCCATCCCCCCCAGGGGGTAGCCGGGGAGCTGTTTTTT

j_gene: TRBJ2-7
d_gene: .
v_gene: TRBV5-5
abundance: .
CDR3aa: CATAVGLSLDEQYF
CDR3nt: TGTGCCACTGCCGTGGGTTTAAGTTTGGACGAGCAGTACTTC

j_gene: TRBJ2-1
d_gene: TRBD2
v_gene: TRBV28
abundance: few
CDR3aa: CASFKGLAGYNEQFF
CDR3nt: TGTGCCAGCTTTAAAGGACTAGCGGGCTACAATGAGCAGTTCTTC

j_gene: TRBJ2-1
d_gene: .
v_gene: TRBV9
abundance: .
CDR3aa: CASSAGPINEQFF
CDR3nt: TGTGCCAGCAGCGCGGGACCGATCAATGAGCAGTTCTTC

j_gene: TRBJ2-5
d_gene: TRBD1
v_gene: TRBV27
abundance: once
CDR3aa: CASSLSTGVGTQYF
CDR3nt: TGTGCCAGCAGCCTCTCTACAGGGGTCGGGACCCAGTACTTC

j_gene: TRBJ2-4
d_gene: TRBD2
v_gene: TRBV10-3
abundance: .
CDR3aa: CAISGLAGDKNIQYF
CDR3nt: TGTGCCATCAGTGGCCTAGCGGGGGACAAAAACATTCAGTACTTC

j_gene: TRBJ1-2
d_gene: .
v_gene: TRBV19
abundance: .
CDR3aa: CASSIPDGPNGYTF
CDR3nt: TGTGCCAGTAGTATACCGGACGGTCCTAATGGCTACACCTTC

j_gene: TRBJ2-7
d_gene: .
v_gene: TRBV6-5
abundance: .
CDR3aa: CASGEYEQYF
CDR3nt: TGTGCCAGCGGAGAGTACGAGCAGTACTTC

j_gene: TRBJ1-2
d_gene: .
v_gene: TRBV7-9
abundance: .
CDR3aa: CASSSPGSNYGYTF
CDR3nt: TGTGCCAGCAGCTCCCCCGGGAGTAATTATGGCTACACCTTC

j_gene: TRBJ2-3
d_gene: TRBD2
v_gene: TRBV28
abundance: .
CDR3aa: CASSLYSGSSTDTQYF
CDR3nt: TGTGCCAGCAGTTTGTATAGCGGGAGTAGCACAGATACGCAGTATTTT

j_gene: TRBJ2-7
d_gene: .
v_gene: TRBV13
abundance: .
CDR3aa: CASSLEGAYEQYF
CDR3nt: TGTGCCAGCAGCTTAGAGGGGGCCTACGAGCAGTACTTC

j_gene: TRBJ1-5
d_gene: .
v_gene: TRBV6-1
abundance: once
CDR3aa: CASKHRTEYVQPQHF
CDR3nt: TGTGCCAGCAAACACCGGACGGAGTATGTTCAGCCCCAGCATTTT

j_gene: TRBJ1-4
d_gene: .
v_gene: TRBV19
abundance: .
CDR3aa: CASSIGGTNEKLFF
CDR3nt: TGTGCCAGTAGTATCGGTGGAACTAATGAAAAACTGTTTTTT

j_gene: TRBJ1-2
d_gene: .
v_gene: TRBV2
abundance: .
CDR3aa: CASRHSGIANYGYTF
CDR3nt: TGTGCCAGCAGGCACTCAGGGATAGCTAACTATGGCTACACCTTC

j_gene: TRBJ2-2
d_gene: .
v_gene: TRBV30
abundance: .
CDR3aa: CAWSVGGVNTGELFF
CDR3nt: TGTGCCTGGAGTGTGGGGGGCGTAAACACCGGGGAGCTGTTTTTT

j_gene: TRBJ1-1
d_gene: .
v_gene: TRBV7-8
abundance: .
CDR3aa: CASSLAGGNTEAFF
CDR3nt: TGTGCCAGCAGCTTAGCGGGGGGGAACACTGAAGCTTTCTTT

j_gene: TRBJ2-6
d_gene: .
v_gene: TRBV6-6
abundance: .
CDR3aa: CASSALDRSGANVLTF
CDR3nt: TGTGCCAGCAGTGCCCTCGACCGATCGGGGGCCAACGTCCTGACTTTC

j_gene: TRBJ2-1
d_gene: .
v_gene: TRBV27
abundance: .
CDR3aa: CASSYGGDEQFF
CDR3nt: TGTGCCAGCAGTTACGGGGGTGATGAGCAGTTCTTC

j_gene: TRBJ2-1
d_gene: TRBD2
v_gene: TRBV5-1
abundance: once
CDR3aa: CAHGGAYNEQFF
CDR3nt: TGCGCCCACGGGGGGGCCTACAATGAGCAGTTCTTC

j_gene: TRBJ2-7
d_gene: .
v_gene: TRBV19
abundance: .
CDR3aa: CASSLLPRGEQYF
CDR3nt: TGTGCCAGTAGTCTACTACCCCGGGGAGAGCAGTACTTC

j_gene: TRBJ1-2
d_gene: .
v_gene: TRBV19
abundance: .
CDR3aa: CASSMGGNYGYTF
CDR3nt: TGTGCCAGTAGTATGGGCGGAAACTATGGCTACACCTTC